In this sample, the clone carrying this TCR beta chain turned up a few times. This specimen belongs to a study of PD-1 blockade in mismatch repair-deficient tumors. V shed 2 bases and J 2 bases; nucleotides not matched to a gene: 6. CDR3 length: 15 residues. Germline V gene data show CDR1 as SGDLS and CDR2 as YYNGEE. TCRdb's copy holds only in-frame clones and misses some; the assay was immunoSEQ multiplex PCR. The sample consists of about 35,000 clones, roughly 80% of them appearing once. V usage is TRBV9 and J usage is TRBJ2-7, with 8 bases that match TRBD1. This TCR was sampled from an adult with mismatch repair-deficient cancer. The sequenced sample was PBMCs, obtained 6 to 7 weeks after starting pembrolizumab. CDR3 sequence: CASSVAPGQAYEQYF. CDR3 nucleotide sequence: TGTGCCAGCAGCGTCGCCCCGGGACAGGCCTACGAGCAGTACTTC.